This TCR beta chain stems from a study of blood T cells in healthy people across ages. The study's findings and limits: Roughly linearly, TCR beta diversity per million T cells fell as age increased. Naive T cell percentage showed a strong correlation with TCR beta diversity. Expanded clonotype changes were possibly confounded by unknown donor CMV status.

Next came a second PCR, run for about 7 to 12 cycles, which used a sample-barcoded 5' primer along with a J-beta primer mix. From the 5' RACE reads, TCRdb called clonotypes with MiXCR, one entry per CDR3 protein. The repertoire holds over 950,000 distinct CDR3 sequences, with 35% to 40% as singletons. This CDR3 is 17 amino acids long. V lost 1 base, J lost 0 bases, and 4 bases stayed unmatched. The germline gives CDR1 LGHNA, CDR2 YNFKEQ. Regarding this clonotype: Its specificity is unknown.

The chain combines TRBV4-2 with TRBJ2-1, with 9 bases identical to TRBD2. This receptor was obtained from a young man in good health. Sequenced: blood. The CDR3: CASSQGGGGSSYNEQFF. The DNA for the CDR3 is TGTGCCAGCAGCCAAGGCGGGGGGGGTAGCTCCTACAATGAGCAGTTCTTC.